This T cell receptor beta chain emerged from a study of tumor and adjacent non-tumor tissue in lung cancer. Overall study results and limits: Significantly higher TCR diversity was found in tumor than normal lung.

The library came from three nested PCR rounds adapted from ARM-PCR protocols. TCRdb re-called the multiplex PCR reads through MiXCR, storing one row per CDR3 protein. The repertoire holds around 74,000 distinct CDR3 sequences, with around 70% as singletons. This sample's RNA came from whole unsorted tissue. This clonotype showed up just once. Its specificity is not known. A read error may produce the germline difference seen at one junction end. The CDR3 has 14 amino acids. The chain combines TRBV12-3 or TRBV12-4 with TRBJ2-7, with a tentative D call TRBD1 (6 bases). This sequence was found in an older woman with non-small cell lung cancer. Sequenced material: lung tumor tissue. The CDR3 region has the DNA TGTGCCAGCAGTTTAGAACGGACATGGGGGCCTCTGCACTTC. Its protein is CASSLERTWGPLHF.